These 32 T cell receptor beta chains share one sample of origin, sequenced in a study of blood T cell repertoires in COVID-19. This table comes from immunoSEQ multiplex PCR, and its TCRdb copy is limited to in-frame clones, with some not included. The sample includes 150,000 to 200,000 clones, 93% seen only once; the top ten take less than 2%. The sequenced material came from peripheral blood. These receptors were collected from a woman in her sixties with COVID-19, enrolled during active disease.

The V and J genes are TRBV7-2 and TRBJ1-6, with D tentatively TRBD1 (6 bases). Germline assignment: CDR1 SGHTA and CDR2 FQGNSA. This CDR3 is built from 14 residues. V was cut by 6 bases and J by 6 bases, with 12 bases left in between. The CDR3 DNA sequence: TGTGCCAGCAGGTCCGGGACAAGTAATTCACCCCTCCACTTT. Its protein is CASRSGTSNSPLHF.

Written as DNA, the CDR3 is TGTGCCAGCAGCTTGGAAGGGGGCAGTTCACCCCTCCACTTT. Protein product: CASSLEGGSSPLHF. The chain couples TRBV5-8 to TRBJ1-6, with TRBD1 matching over 7 bases. The germline V gene encodes CDR1 SGHTS and CDR2 YDEGEE. The CDR3 is 14 amino acids. The ends lost 0 bases at V and 9 bases at J; junction bases unmatched: 3.

CDR3 DNA sequence: TGTGCCAGCAGTTTGACGGGACAGGGGCAGAGCTATGGCTACACCTTC. It specifies CASSLTGQGQSYGYTF. This chain uses TRBV28 with TRBJ1-2; 10 nucleotides line up with TRBD1. Germline V lookup: CDR1 MDHEN, CDR2 SYDVKM. V lost 3 bases, J lost 4 bases, and 8 bases stayed unmatched. The CDR3 sequence is 16 residues long.

This chain links TRBV4-1 with TRBJ2-1; D is possibly TRBD1 (6 bases). V was trimmed by 5 bases and J by 0 bases, leaving 11 bases between them. Germline CDR1 reads MGHRA; CDR2 reads YSYEKL. CDR3 length equals 15 residues. CDR3 nucleotides: TGCGCCAGCAGCTTAACAGGGAGCTCCTACAATGAGCAGTTCTTC. Translation: CASSLTGSSYNEQFF.

The chain has TRBV3-1 (or the pseudogene TRBV3-2) and TRBJ1-6; D is undetermined. The CDR3 contains 16 residues. CDR1 and CDR2 (germline): LGHDT, YNNKEL (reference sequence). V lost 2 bases and J lost 7, with 15 bases in between. Written as DNA, the CDR3 is TGTGCCAGCAGCCAAACGCTCGCCGGGTTAAATTCACCCCTCCACTTT. Amino acids: CASSQTLAGLNSPLHF.

This chain uses TRBV28 with TRBJ1-2; 10 bases map to TRBD1. Germline assignment: CDR1 MDHEN and CDR2 SYDVKM. The CDR3 totals 15 residues. The V gene end was trimmed by 6 bases and the J gene end by 7 bases; junction bases not matched to a gene: 11. This chain's CDR3 is CASSYPRDRGGGYTF. In DNA, the CDR3 is TGTGCCAGCAGCTATCCCCGGGACAGGGGCGGTGGCTACACCTTC.

The chain joins TRBV7-9 to TRBJ1-6; TRBD1 agrees at 8 bases. V shed 6 bases and J 10 bases; nucleotides not matched to a gene: 2. Germline V CDR1 and CDR2: SEHNR, FQNEAQ (reference sequence). CDR3 length: 12 amino acids. In nucleotides, the CDR3 is TGTGCCAGCAGTCGACAGGGGTCACCCCTCCACTTT. It specifies CASSRQGSPLHF.

This clone has more than one count but fewer than ten. This CDR3 reads CASSLSEPYEQYF. The CDR3 nucleotides read TGTGCCAGCAGTTTATCGGAGCCCTACGAGCAGTACTTC. V is TRBV27 and J is TRBJ2-7, with D uncertain. The CDR3 loop spans 13 amino acids. Trimming took 0 bases from V and 2 from J, leaving 5 bases between them. CDR1 and CDR2 (germline): MNHEY, SMNVEV (reference sequence).

V gene TRBV9 combines with J gene TRBJ2-1; TRBD1 matches 7 bases. The CDR3 runs to 15 residues. J lost 7 bases, V lost 3 bases, and 10 bases had no gene match. Germline loops: CDR1 SGDLS, CDR2 YYNGEE. CDR3 sequence: CASSGSGGRANEQFF. CDR3 nucleotides: TGTGCCAGCAGCGGATCAGGGGGAAGAGCGAATGAGCAGTTCTTC.

The V gene is TRBV4-2, the J gene TRBJ1-3; 9 bases map to TRBD1. CDR1 and CDR2 (germline): LGHNA, YNFKEQ. J lost 2 bases, V lost 6 bases, and 8 bases had no gene match. The CDR3 sequence is 16 residues long. The CDR3 DNA follows: TGTGCCAGCAGTGGGACAGGGACTTTCCCTGGAAACACCATATATTTT. Residues: CASSGTGTFPGNTIYF.

This chain links TRBV30 with TRBJ1-5; D not certain. Germline V gene lookup returns CDR1 GTSNPN and CDR2 SVGIG (reference sequence). The V and J ends lost 2 bases and 6 bases respectively, with 14 bases between them. The CDR3 loop spans 14 amino acids. This CDR3 is CAWSSLGGSQPQHF. Here the CDR3 DNA reads TGTGCCTGGAGTTCTCTGGGCGGGAGTCAGCCCCAGCATTTT.

The V and J genes are TRBV6-2 or TRBV6-3 and TRBJ2-3; tentatively, D is TRBD2 (5 bases). The V end was cut by 0 bases, the J end by 2 bases, with 18 bases between. The CDR3 sequence is 18 residues long. The germline V gene encodes CDR1 MNHEY and CDR2 SVGEGT. The CDR3 here is CASSYSKSRVSFTDTQYF. The CDR3 DNA reads as TGTGCCAGCAGTTACTCGAAATCGCGGGTCTCTTTCACAGATACGCAGTATTTT.

The chain links TRBV5-1 to TRBJ2-1, with TRBD2 identical over 12 bases. The CDR3 runs to 16 residues. Per germline, CDR1 SGHRS and CDR2 YFSETQ. Unmatched junction bases numbered 11, after V lost 6 bases and J lost 7 bases. CDR3 DNA: TGCGCCAGCACCGACTCACTAGCGGGGGGAGCTAATGAGCAGTTCTTC. Its protein is CASTDSLAGGANEQFF.

V and J are TRBV4-3 and TRBJ1-2; 7 bases match TRBD1. Germline V CDR1 and CDR2: LGHNA, YSLEER. J gave up 1 base and V 3 bases, and 8 bases lay outside the gene matches. This CDR3 comprises 16 residues. The CDR3 DNA sequence: TGCGCCAGCAGCCATCAAACAGGGGCCTTTAACTATGGCTACACCTTC. Translated: CASSHQTGAFNYGYTF.

The chain combines TRBV5-1 with TRBJ2-1; TRBD1 might be the D (7 bases). Germline loops: CDR1 SGHRS, CDR2 YFSETQ. This CDR3 region has 15 residues. Trimming pared 4 bases from V and 9 bases from J, leaving 20 bases between. The CDR3 DNA is TGCGCCAGCAGCCCCTCCCAGGGGGGCCTTAGTGAGCAGTTCTTC. Translating gives CASSPSQGGLSEQFF.

The genes are TRBV2 and TRBJ2-5, with a tentative D call TRBD2 (5 bases). CDR1 is SNHLY, CDR2 FYNNEI, per germline. The V gene lost 6 bases and the J gene lost 0 bases, with 11 bases spanning the gap. CDR3 size: 14 residues. This CDR3 reads CASRHRGNQETQYF. The CDR3 DNA reads as TGTGCCAGCAGGCACCGGGGAAACCAAGAGACCCAGTACTTC.

The rearrangement joins TRBV11-2 to TRBJ2-7, with 7 bases that match TRBD1. This CDR3 is built from 15 residues. Germline V CDR1 and CDR2: SGHAT, FQNNGV. The V segment lost 1 base and the J segment 2 bases; nucleotides outside the gene matches: 5. CDR3 nucleotide sequence: TGTGCCAGCAGCTTAGTCCCGGGACAGACCTACGAGCAGTACTTC. Its protein product is CASSLVPGQTYEQYF.

The gene calls are TRBV9 and TRBJ1-1, with TRBD1 as a possible D gene (5 bases). V lost 0 bases, J lost 0 bases, and 9 bases lay in between. CDR3 length: 15 amino acids. Germline values: CDR1 SGDLS, CDR2 YYNGEE. Here the CDR3 DNA reads TGTGCCAGCAGCGTAGAGCCAGGGCTGAACACTGAAGCTTTCTTT. This codes for CASSVEPGLNTEAFF. The full variable domain, with the rest looked up from reference TRBV9 and TRBJ1-1, is DSGVTQTPKHLITATGQRVTLRCSPRSGDLSVYWYQQSLDQGLQFLIQYYNGEERAKGNILERFSAQQFPDLHSELNLSSLELGDSALYFCASSVEPGLNTEAFFGQGTRLTVV.

The V call is TRBV4-3, the J call TRBJ2-2; D gene ambiguous. Germline CDR1 is LGHNA and CDR2 is YSLEER. Trimming stripped 0 bases from V and 0 bases from J, with 11 bases between. CDR3 size: 17 residues. DNA for the CDR3: TGCGCCAGCAGCCAAGATGCAAGTCACACGAACACCGGGGAGCTGTTTTTT. It yields the protein CASSQDASHTNTGELFF.

V gene TRBV19 combines with J gene TRBJ1-1, with D uncertain. CDR3 length equals 12 residues. Trimming removed 4 bases from V and 5 bases from J, with 8 bases in between. CDR1 and CDR2 (germline): LNHDA, SQIVND (reference sequence). Here the CDR3 reads CASSTRGTEAFF. In DNA form, the CDR3 reads TGTGCCAGTAGTACGCGGGGTACTGAAGCTTTCTTT.

V is TRBV4-1 and J is TRBJ1-6; 7 nucleotides agree with TRBD1. After removal of 0 bases from V and 7 bases from J, the junction contained 9 bases not matched to a gene. The germline gives CDR1 MGHRA, CDR2 YSYEKL. CDR3 length: 17 amino acids. The CDR3 is CASSQEGGPGPNSPLHF. DNA of the CDR3: TGCGCCAGCAGCCAAGAAGGGGGCCCGGGCCCGAATTCACCCCTCCACTTT.

This sequence joins TRBV30 and TRBJ1-4; TRBD1 is a possible D gene (5 bases). The V and J ends lost 4 bases and 6 bases respectively, with 15 bases between them. CDR1 and CDR2 (germline): GTSNPN, SVGIG (reference sequence). This CDR3 contains 14 residues. The CDR3 reads CAWTEGMGHEKLFF. Here the CDR3 DNA reads TGTGCCTGGACGGAGGGGATGGGGCATGAAAAACTGTTTTTT.

V and J are TRBV21-1 and TRBJ1-1; TRBD1 is taken as the D call from the table, unchecked against the DNA. TRBV21-1 is a recognized pseudogene. This CDR3 region has 16 residues. CDR3 protein: CASSSDRGRMNTEAFF. CDR3 coding DNA: TGTGCCAGCAGCTCCGATAGGGGCAGGATGAACACTGAAGCTTTCTTT.

The chain joins TRBV2 to TRBJ2-1; 15 nucleotides align to TRBD2. Germline V gene sequence: CDR1 SNHLY, CDR2 FYNNEI. The CDR3 totals 17 residues. J lost 8 bases, V lost 5 bases, and 10 bases had no gene match. The CDR3 DNA follows: TGTGCCAGCAGTTCCGGGACTAGCGGGGGGACGTGGGATGAGCAGTTCTTC. Protein sequence: CASSSGTSGGTWDEQFF.

V is TRBV2 and J is TRBJ1-5; possible D gene TRBD1, 5 bases. From germline, CDR1 is SNHLY and CDR2 FYNNEI. The CDR3 totals 16 residues. Trimming removed 4 bases at V and 4 bases at J, with 17 bases between. CDR3 protein: CASSVLRGLPNQPQHF. The CDR3 nucleotides read TGTGCCAGCAGTGTCCTTCGGGGACTGCCTAATCAGCCCCAGCATTTT.

The J gene is TRBJ1-1, the V gene TRBV9, with D maybe TRBD1 (6 bases). This CDR3 contains 17 residues. Germline lookup yields CDR1 SGDLS and CDR2 YYNGEE. V lost 0 bases and J 4 bases, leaving 19 bases between the germline ends. CDR3 sequence: CASSVEAGWGARTEAFF. The CDR3 DNA reads TGTGCCAGCAGCGTAGAAGCGGGGTGGGGGGCCCGCACTGAAGCTTTCTTT.

The V call is TRBV7-3, the J call TRBJ1-1; D is undetermined. Trimming stripped 0 bases from V and 1 base from J, with 9 bases between. The germline V gene encodes CDR1 SGHTA and CDR2 FQGTGA. The CDR3 extends over 15 amino acids. This chain's CDR3 is CASSLTDSGNTEAFF. CDR3 sequence (DNA): TGTGCCAGCAGCTTAACAGACTCCGGGAACACTGAAGCTTTCTTT.

The chain has TRBV4-1 and TRBJ2-7; 8 positions match TRBD2. In germline, CDR1 is MGHRA, CDR2 YSYEKL. V gave up 1 base and J gave up 2 bases; unmatched junction bases: 7. CDR3 size: 16 residues. In nucleotides, the CDR3 is TGCGCCAGCAGCCAAGTGCGGGGGGTCCTAACCTACGAGCAGTACTTC. This translates into CASSQVRGVLTYEQYF.

The chain couples TRBV19 to TRBJ1-1; D not certain. V was clipped by 3 bases and J by 1 base, with 15 bases between them. The CDR3 runs 16 residues. Per the germline V gene, CDR1 is LNHDA and CDR2 is SQIVND (reference sequence). The CDR3 DNA is TGTGCCAGTAGTATTGTGGCGGCAGCACCGAACACTGAAGCTTTCTTT. Translated: CASSIVAAAPNTEAFF.

The chain recombines TRBV6-2 or TRBV6-3 with TRBJ1-6, with D perhaps TRBD1 (6 bases). The CDR3 loop spans 14 amino acids. The V gene lost 6 bases and the J gene lost 2 bases, with 8 bases spanning the gap. The germline CDR1 and CDR2 sequences are MNHEY and SVGEGT. The CDR3 region has the DNA TGTGCCAGCAGCGACAGGCCCTATAATTCACCCCTCCACTTT. Translating it yields CASSDRPYNSPLHF.

The chain links TRBV9 to TRBJ1-2, with D perhaps TRBD1 (5 bases). V was cut by 4 bases and J by 5 bases, with 15 bases left in between. Germline CDR1 is SGDLS and CDR2 is YYNGEE. The CDR3 is 14 residues long. The CDR3 DNA sequence: TGTGCCAGCAGCCCCCCCGGGACTGGGTATGGCTACACCTTC. The encoded protein is CASSPPGTGYGYTF.

Comments on this clone: Other DNA sequences of this sample code for an identical CDR3. V usage is TRBV18 and J usage is TRBJ2-1; 10 positions agree with TRBD2. With 1 base clipped from V and 4 bases from J, the junction kept 1 base outside the gene matches. The CDR3 covers 15 residues. Germline loops: CDR1 KGHSH, CDR2 LQKENI. DNA for the CDR3: TGTGCCAGCTCACCACTAGCGGGGGGATACAATGAGCAGTTCTTC. Translating it yields CASSPLAGGYNEQFF. Drawing the rest from reference TRBV18 and TRBJ2-1, the complete variable domain is NAGVMQNPRHLVRRRGQEARLRCSPMKGHSHVYWYRQLPEEGLKFMVYLQKENIIDESGMPKERFSAEFPKEGPSILRIQQVVRGDSAAYFCASSPLAGGYNEQFFGPGTRLTVL.